This is a list of T cell receptor beta chains from one sample in a study of Graves' ophthalmopathy and Graves' hyperthyroidism. TCRdb independently ran MiXCR on the multiplex PCR reads; one entry per CDR3 protein. The sample contains more than 300,000 distinct CDR3 sequences, 17% of which appear only once. The source material was peripheral blood. Receptors originate from an adult woman with stable Graves' hyperthyroidism. The conserved cysteine and the conserved F or W are not part of the CDR3 here.

>TRBJ1-3|TRBV28
ASMSGTSGNTIY
>TRBJ2-3|TRBV18
ASSPGLVPTDTQY
>TRBJ2-7|TRBV10-1
ASSGLSGADSYEQY
>TRBJ2-7|TRBV20-1
SASSDGGSVFSEQY
>TRBJ2-5|TRBV20-1
SARGILAGLQETQY
>TRBJ1-1|TRBV4-2
ASSQASVGTEAF
>TRBJ1-1|TRBV25-1
AVGQGDTEAF
>TRBJ2-7|TRBV7-2
ASSLAIGGTYEQY
>TRBJ2-7|TRBV19
ASSIDSGVEQY
>TRBJ1-2|TRBV24-1
ATSGPGQDPFGYT
>TRBJ1-3|TRBV7-3
ASSFDGGGGNTIY
>TRBJ2-7|TRBV2
ASSDGPSGGTYEQY
>TRBJ1-2|TRBV4-3
ASSQGTSPGNYGYT
>TRBJ1-1|TRBV5-1
ASSPRDRGSTEAF
>TRBJ2-7|TRBV5-1
ASSLMAGSSYEQY
>TRBJ2-7|TRBV28
ASSFRLAGYEQY
>TRBJ1-1|TRBV2
ASTFQMNTEAF
>TRBJ2-7|TRBV30
AWSVLGKQY
>TRBJ2-2|TRBV11-2
ASSLFPRKGTGELF
>TRBJ1-1|TRBV12-3/TRBV12-4
ASRAGVDTEAF
>TRBJ2-2|TRBV19
ASSGGLDGGGELF
>TRBJ1-5|TRBV6-1
ASTEGQGGQPQH
>TRBJ2-7|TRBV18
ASSPEAVYEQY
>TRBJ2-2|TRBV5-1
ASSLRGGPTNTGELF
>TRBJ2-2|TRBV2
ASSETRQSANTGELF
>TRBJ1-2|TRBV11-2
ASSPPGAGYGYT
>TRBJ1-5|TRBV12-3/TRBV12-4
ASSFDRADQPQH
>TRBJ2-2|TRBV4-1
ASSQDRTGAKLTGELF